Shown below are 30 T cell receptor beta chains from a single sample sequenced in a study of metastatic and nonmetastatic thyroid tumors. MiXCR was used by TCRdb to re-call the PCR reads. In the table there are 90,000 or so clones, roughly 8.6% of which are singletons. Thyroid surgery was performed in patients who had received no treatment beforehand. Sequenced: blood. The receptors shown here come from a female donor with papillary thyroid cancer or a benign thyroid nodule (not recorded which). Some clones in this sample may be carry-over from other donors' samples.

This clone was observed many times. The rearrangement links TRBV28 to TRBJ1-2; D possibly corresponds to TRBD1 (6 bases). V shed 8 bases and J shed 2 bases, with 18 bases lying between them. The length of the CDR3 is 15 residues. Germline CDR1 MDHEN, CDR2 SYDVKM. The CDR3 coding sequence is TGTGCCAGCGGGGGCTGGGGTGGTATCAACTATGGCTACACCTTC. It translates to CASGGWGGINYGYTF.

This clone was observed many times. The chain uses TRBV10-3 and TRBJ1-6; 7 nucleotides agree with TRBD1. In germline, CDR1 is ENHRY, CDR2 SYGVKD. The V and J ends lost 7 bases and 0 bases, in that order; junction bases with no gene match: 6. This CDR3 is built from 16 residues. The CDR3 protein is CAIKPGQTSYNSPLHF. Written as DNA, the CDR3 is TGTGCCATCAAGCCGGGACAGACCTCCTATAATTCACCCCTCCACTTT.

This clone showed up just a few times. The V call is TRBV5-1, the J call TRBJ2-7; TRBD1 agrees at 7 bases. V was pared by 0 bases and J by 4 bases, with 7 bases of the junction left unmatched. Per germline, CDR1 SGHRS and CDR2 YFSETQ. The CDR3 spans 15 residues. The DNA of the CDR3 is TGCGCCAGCAGCTTGGGGTCGGGACAGACATACGAGCAGTACTTC. Translating gives CASSLGSGQTYEQYF.

This clone has ten or more counts. The chain links TRBV19 to TRBJ1-2; 8 bases match TRBD1. The germline gives CDR1 LNHDA, CDR2 SQIVND (reference sequence). V dropped 6 bases and J dropped 8; count of bases not matched to a gene: 8. This CDR3 spans 13 amino acids. The CDR3 reads CASRKTGVVGYTF. The CDR3 region has the DNA TGTGCCAGTAGAAAGACAGGGGTTGTCGGCTACACCTTC.

This clone was detected ten times or more. The sample contains more than one DNA sequence encoding this CDR3. V is TRBV11-2 and J is TRBJ2-4; TRBD2 agrees at 11 bases. The trim removed 1 base at V and 6 bases at J, leaving 5 bases unmatched. CDR1 SGHAT and CDR2 FQNNGV come from the germline V gene. This CDR3 comprises 16 residues. This chain's CDR3 is CASSLAASGGLNIQYF. Written as DNA, the CDR3 is TGTGCCAGCAGCTTAGCCGCTAGCGGGGGGCTAAACATTCAGTACTTC.

This clone was counted only a few times. This may be a read error, as it is one base from a much larger clone. The rearrangement uses TRBV28 and TRBJ1-1, with a possible D match to TRBD1 (6 bases). The V gene's germline CDR1 is MDHEN and CDR2 SYDVKM. The CDR3 runs to 17 residues. With 1 base removed from V and 3 bases from J, the gap between germline ends came to 18 bases. The CDR3 nucleotides are TGTGCCAGCAGTTTATCTACCCTAGACAGGCGGGACACTGAAGCTTTCTTT. Protein: CASSLSTLDRRDTEAFF.

The chain carries TRBV15 and TRBJ1-1; no reliable D call. CDR1 is LNHNV, CDR2 YYDKDF, per germline (reference sequence). Trimming shortened V by 3 bases and J by 6 bases, and 8 bases separated the two germline ends. This CDR3 comprises 12 residues. The CDR3 sequence is CATSRGASEAFF. Here the CDR3 DNA reads TGTGCCACCAGCAGGGGAGCCTCTGAAGCTTTCTTT.

The sample holds many counts of this clone. The V call is TRBV7-2, the J call TRBJ1-1; no reliable D call. This CDR3 is 13 amino acids long. Germline V CDR1 and CDR2: SGHTA, FQGNSA. The germline V and J ends were trimmed by 5 bases and 4 bases, with 11 bases remaining between them. The CDR3 nucleotides read TGTGCCAGCAGCACCCCCCGCGTCACTGAAGCTTTCTTT. As protein: CASSTPRVTEAFF.

At least ten counts were recorded for this clone. The rearrangement uses TRBV19 and TRBJ1-5; D might be TRBD1 (6 bases). From germline, CDR1 is LNHDA and CDR2 SQIVND (reference sequence). V was clipped by 5 bases and J by 4 bases, with 9 bases between them. The CDR3 is 13 amino acids. In DNA form, the CDR3 reads TGTGCCAGTAGTTTACAGGGAAATCAGCCCCAGCATTTT. This encodes CASSLQGNQPQHF.

This clone has ten or more counts. The V call is TRBV11-3, the J call TRBJ2-3; D may correspond to TRBD1 or TRBD2 (5 bases each). Germline V gene lookup returns CDR1 SGHNT and CDR2 YENEEA. The V and J ends lost 1 base and 0 bases respectively, with 8 bases between them. CDR3 size: 15 residues. CDR3 in amino acids: CASSLGDGSTDTQYF. DNA for the CDR3: TGTGCCAGCAGCTTAGGGGACGGAAGCACAGATACGCAGTATTTT.

The rearrangement uses TRBV19 and TRBJ1-1; 7 bases align to TRBD1. The germline V gene encodes CDR1 LNHDA and CDR2 SQIVND (reference sequence). The CDR3 is made up of 13 amino acids. After removal of 7 bases from V and 1 base from J, the junction contained 3 bases not matched to a gene. CDR3: CASNRGRNTEAFF. The CDR3 DNA reads as TGTGCCAGTAACAGGGGAAGGAACACTGAAGCTTTCTTT.

V is TRBV20-1 and J is TRBJ1-6, with D tentatively TRBD1 (5 bases). Germline V gene data show CDR1 as DFQATT and CDR2 as SNEGSKA (reference sequence). The CDR3 is 15 amino acids. Trimming removed 1 base from V and 9 bases from J, with 16 bases in between. The CDR3 nucleotides are TGCAGTGCTAGAGTCTCCGGGACCGCAGGTTCACCCCTCCACTTT. Protein sequence: CSARVSGTAGSPLHF.

This clone has a count of ten or more. The rearrangement links TRBV19 to TRBJ1-5, with no clear D. V gave up 9 bases and J gave up 5 bases, with 14 bases separating them. This CDR3 is 13 amino acids long. Per the germline V gene, CDR1 is LNHDA and CDR2 is SQIVND (reference sequence). The DNA of the CDR3 is TGTGCCAGCCAGACCCACCCAGATCAGCCCCAGCATTTT. This translates into CASQTHPDQPQHF.

Comment on this clone: A much larger clone sits a single nucleotide away, making a read error possible. The rearrangement links TRBV9 to TRBJ2-3; the match to TRBD1 covers 8 bases. Germline CDR1 and CDR2: SGDLS and YYNGEE. The CDR3 sequence is 15 residues long. The ends lost 4 bases at V and 2 bases at J; junction bases unmatched: 6. The CDR3 spells CASSSRDRTTDTQYF. The CDR3 region has the DNA TGTGCCAGCAGCAGTCGGGACAGGACCACAGATACGCAGTATTTT.

This clone was picked up many times. The chain has TRBV6-5 and TRBJ2-3; D unclear. The V end was cut by 0 bases, the J end by 6 bases, with 13 bases between. The CDR3 consists of 15 residues. The germline gives CDR1 MNHEY, CDR2 SVGAGI. The CDR3 is CASSYSIYGRDTQYF. CDR3 in DNA: TGTGCCAGCAGTTACTCGATATATGGTAGGGATACGCAGTATTTT.

Notes on this clone: A much more abundant neighbour one base away suggests this may be a read error. The CDR3 here is CAGSAHRVNTEAFF. In nucleotides, the CDR3 is TGTGCCGGCAGCGCCCACAGGGTGAACACTGAAGCTTTCTTT. This chain uses TRBV9 with TRBJ1-1; possibly TRBD1 for D (6 bases). CDR1 is SGDLS, CDR2 YYNGEE, per germline. The CDR3 runs to 14 residues.

This clone showed up many times. The rearrangement joins TRBV3-1 to TRBJ2-7; weak D call: TRBD1 (5 bases). This CDR3 contains 16 residues. Between the trimmed V and J ends, which lost 0 bases and 3 bases, there was a span of 15 bases. Germline CDR1 is LGHDT and CDR2 is YNNKEL (reference sequence). The CDR3 nucleotides are TGTGCCAGCAGCCAAGAGTCAGGGCACCCCTACTACGAGCAGTACTTC. Translated, it gives CASSQESGHPYYEQYF.

This clone occurred many times. A much larger clonotype is one base distant, so this may be a read error. Other DNA sequences in the same sample also yield this CDR3. V usage is TRBV19 and J usage is TRBJ2-5; maybe TRBD1 (5 bases). The germline V gene encodes CDR1 LNHDA and CDR2 SQIVND (reference sequence). V lost 4 bases and J 5 bases, leaving 14 bases between the germline ends. This CDR3 spans 14 amino acids. CDR3 sequence (DNA): TGTGCCAGTAGTAAAGAGACAGCACAGGAGACCCAGTACTTC. Translating it yields CASSKETAQETQYF.

This clone came up many times. This sequence joins TRBV5-6 and TRBJ2-3; D is perhaps TRBD2 (7 bases). Trimming removed 0 bases at V and 1 base at J, with 12 bases between. The CDR3 loop spans 16 amino acids. Germline assignment: CDR1 SGHDT and CDR2 YYEEEE. The DNA for the CDR3 is TGTGCCAGCAGCTTGGCCTGGGAGGGGGGCACAGATACGCAGTATTTT. It yields the protein CASSLAWEGGTDTQYF. Full variable domain (outside the CDR3, taken from reference TRBV5-6 and TRBJ2-3): DAGVTQSPTHLIKTRGQQVTLRCSPKSGHDTVSWYQQALGQGPQFIFQYYEEEERQRGNFPDRFSGHQFPNYSSELNVNALLLGDSALYLCASSLAWEGGTDTQYFGPGTRLTVL.

This clone was recorded at least ten times. Because the CDR3's place on the DNA is in doubt, the DNA is left out and the CDR3 is given as listed by TCRdb. This chain links TRBV27 with TRBJ2-5; the listed D gene, TRBD1, was not tested against the DNA. CDR1 is MNHEY, CDR2 SMNVEV, per germline (reference sequence). The CDR3 length equals 14 residues, ends included. CDR3 residues: CASSLGGKRPSTSF.

This clone came up many times. This rearrangement joins TRBV6-2 or TRBV6-3 to TRBJ1-6, with 9 bases lining up with TRBD1. Germline V gene data show CDR1 as MNHEY and CDR2 as SVGEGT. The trim removed 7 bases at V and 8 bases at J, leaving 3 bases unmatched. The CDR3 has 13 residues. CDR3 DNA sequence: TGTGCCAGCACCGACAGGGGGTATTCACCCCTCCACTTT. Its protein product is CASTDRGYSPLHF.

Ten or more counts support this clone. V is TRBV12-5 and J is TRBJ1-6; possible D gene TRBD1, 6 bases. The germline V gene has CDR1 LGHNT and CDR2 FRNRAP. This CDR3 region has 15 residues. With 2 bases removed from V and 10 bases from J, the gap between germline ends came to 15 bases. Here the CDR3 reads CASGLPQGRRSPLHF. CDR3 coding DNA: TGTGCTAGTGGTTTGCCACAGGGCAGGAGGTCACCCCTCCACTTT.

This clone turned up a few times. A much more abundant neighbour one base away suggests this may be a read error. The V and J genes are TRBV19 and TRBJ2-5, with D possibly being TRBD1 (6 bases). V lost 3 bases, J lost 3 bases, and 8 bases lay in between. This CDR3 has 13 amino acids. CDR1 LNHDA and CDR2 SQIVND come from the germline V gene (reference sequence). The CDR3 sequence is CASSMDRKETQYF. The CDR3 DNA reads as TGTGCCAGTAGTATGGACAGAAAAGAGACCCAGTACTTC.

This clone has just a few counts. The J gene is TRBJ2-5, the V gene TRBV6-1; TRBD1 is a possible D gene (6 bases). The CDR3 spans 14 residues. Germline CDR1 is MNHNS and CDR2 is SASEGT. V lost 4 bases, J lost 0 bases, and 9 bases lay in between. CDR3 nucleotide sequence: TGTGCCAGCAGTGGGCGACAGGACCAAGAGACCCAGTACTTC. The encoded protein is CASSGRQDQETQYF.

The chain employs TRBV3-1 and TRBJ2-1; D call uncertain. In germline, CDR1 is LGHDT, CDR2 YNNKEL (reference sequence). V was pared by 4 bases and J by 5 bases, with 15 bases between. The CDR3 runs 15 residues. CDR3 bases: TGTGCCAGCAGCCCCCGCGGCCTGACGGACAATGAGCAGTTCTTC. Its translation is CASSPRGLTDNEQFF.

This clone was found many times. This sequence joins TRBV5-6 and TRBJ1-2; tentatively, D is TRBD1 (5 bases). The CDR3 covers 14 residues. V shed 2 bases and J shed 8 bases, with 16 bases lying between them. Germline V gene sequence: CDR1 SGHDT, CDR2 YYEEEE. The DNA of the CDR3 is TGTGCCAGCAGCTTCACCACCAGGGTCGGAGGCTACACCTTC. Translated: CASSFTTRVGGYTF.

This clone showed up many times. The CDR3 DNA reads TGTGCCAGTAGTAAGCCGCCGGGACAGGGGGCAGATACGCAGTATTTT. This codes for CASSKPPGQGADTQYF. The J gene is TRBJ2-3, the V gene TRBV19, with TRBD1 matching over 11 bases. V shed 4 bases and J 4 bases; nucleotides not matched to a gene: 7. CDR1 LNHDA and CDR2 SQIVND come from the germline V gene (reference sequence). This CDR3 is 16 amino acids long.

The rearrangement links TRBV7-2 to TRBJ1-5; no firm D call. Looked up from germline, CDR1 is SGHTA and CDR2 is FQGNSA. Trimming shortened V by 5 bases and J by 12 bases, and 20 bases separated the two germline ends. This CDR3 region has 14 residues. DNA of the CDR3: TGTGCCAGCAGCCACGGCTCGAATAATAAGCTCCAGCATTTT. Protein product: CASSHGSNNKLQHF.

This clone was counted many times. The chain couples TRBV3-1 to TRBJ1-2, with TRBD1 as a possible D gene (5 bases). This CDR3 region has 13 residues. V was clipped by 1 base and J by 9 bases, with 12 bases between them. Germline V gene sequence: CDR1 LGHDT, CDR2 YNNKEL (reference sequence). CDR3 sequence: CASSQGTSPRYTF. CDR3 bases: TGTGCCAGCAGCCAAGGGACATCCCCCCGCTACACCTTC. Full variable domain (missing parts from reference TRBV3-1 and TRBJ1-2): DTAVSQTPKYLVTQMGNDKSIKCEQNLGHDTMYWYKQDSKKFLKIMFSYNNKELIINETVPNRFSPKSPDKAHLNLHINSLELGDSAVYFCASSQGTSPRYTFGSGTRLTVV.

There are a few counts of this clone. This could be a read error, since a much larger clone is one nucleotide away. The rearrangement links TRBV2 to TRBJ1-5, with 8 bases that match TRBD1. The CDR3 length is 13 residues. With V trimmed by 10 bases and J by 5 bases, 7 bases remained unmatched. Per the germline V gene, CDR1 is SNHLY and CDR2 is FYNNEI. The DNA for the CDR3 is TGTGCCACGCAGGGGGCTCAGGATCAGCCCCAGCATTTT. This codes for CATQGAQDQPQHF.